Below are 22 T cell receptor beta chains sequenced from a single sample in a study of blood T cell repertoires in COVID-19 (dated by TCRdb to 2018 to 2021). Library prep was done by the immunoSEQ multiplex PCR assay. TCRdb mirrors the immuneACCESS table, restricted to in-frame sequences. Some clones are absent from its copies; in checked studies, under half trace to an unresolved V gene, and the reason for the others is unknown. For this sample there are 250,000 or so clones; around 88% appear just once. The ten largest clones represent over 1.1% of the sample. The sample taken for sequencing was peripheral blood. The receptors here all came from a man older than 75 with acute or convalescent COVID-19.

The CDR3 DNA reads TGTGCCAGCTCTCCCTTCCGGACAGGGAAGATAACTGAAGCTTTCTTT. The encoded protein is CASSPFRTGKITEAFF. This chain connects TRBV18 to TRBJ1-1; 8 bases fit TRBD1. The CDR3 contains 16 residues. Germline V gene data show CDR1 as KGHSH and CDR2 as LQKENI. V was clipped by 6 bases and J by 5 bases; unmatched bases: 14.

CDR3 protein: CASSSLQGNSNQPQHF. CDR3 bases: TGTGCCAGCAGCTCGTTACAGGGGAACAGCAATCAGCCCCAGCATTTT. This chain links TRBV7-2 with TRBJ1-5; 7 bases fit TRBD1. The CDR3 has 16 amino acids. With V trimmed by 4 bases and J by 1 base, 7 bases remained unmatched. The germline CDR1 and CDR2 sequences are SGHTA and FQGNSA.

The chain recombines TRBV6-2 or TRBV6-3 with TRBJ2-7, with 8 bases matching TRBD2. The ends lost 2 bases at V and 3 bases at J; junction bases unmatched: 6. There are 15 residues in the CDR3. CDR1 is MNHEY, CDR2 SVGEGT, per germline. The CDR3 nucleotides are TGTGCCAGCAGTTACCCCCGCGGGGGGATCTACGAGCAGTACTTC. It specifies CASSYPRGGIYEQYF.

This sequence joins TRBV7-8 and TRBJ2-3; 13 bases are a match to TRBD2. Germline V gene sequence: CDR1 SGHVS, CDR2 FQNEAQ. J lost 3 bases, V lost 5 bases, and 8 bases had no gene match. The CDR3 length is 17 residues. DNA of the CDR3: TGTGCCAGCAGCCCGCGGACTAGCGGGAGTTTTACAGATACGCAGTATTTT. Translating it yields CASSPRTSGSFTDTQYF. The whole variable domain, remainder taken from reference TRBV7-8 and TRBJ2-3, is GAGVSQSPRYKVAKRGQDVALRCDPISGHVSLFWYQQALGQGPEFLTYFQNEAQLDKSGLPSDRFFAERPEGSVSTLKIQRTQQEDSAVYLCASSPRTSGSFTDTQYFGPGTRLTVL.

The chain is built from TRBV19 and TRBJ2-5; 11 nucleotides line up with TRBD2. The V gene end was trimmed by 3 bases and the J gene end by 4 bases; junction bases not matched to a gene: 16. Germline V lookup: CDR1 LNHDA, CDR2 SQIVND (reference sequence). This CDR3 comprises 19 residues. CDR3 protein: CASSMDSGGAGFTRETQYF. The CDR3 DNA follows: TGTGCCAGTAGTATGGATAGCGGGGGGGCCGGTTTCACCCGAGAGACCCAGTACTTC.

This clone has a single count. The chain couples TRBV3-1 (or the pseudogene TRBV3-2) to TRBJ2-3; 10 bases match TRBD2. The CDR3 length is 16 residues. V lost 4 bases, J lost 5 bases, and 9 bases stayed unmatched. Germline V lookup: CDR1 LGHDT, CDR2 YNNKEL (reference sequence). DNA of the CDR3: TGTGCCAGCAGCCTCGTAGCGGGGGGCCCCGAAGATACGCAGTATTTT. It specifies CASSLVAGGPEDTQYF.

V gene TRBV5-4 combines with J gene TRBJ1-6, with TRBD1 matching 9 bases. This CDR3 has 15 amino acids. Germline assignment: CDR1 SGHNT and CDR2 YYREEE (reference sequence). The trim removed 2 bases at V and 9 bases at J, leaving 6 bases unmatched. The chain's CDR3 is CASSFGTGRSSPLHF. The CDR3 nucleotides read TGTGCCAGCAGCTTCGGGACAGGGAGAAGTTCACCCCTCCACTTT.

This chain links TRBV6-1 with TRBJ1-6; D ambiguous. V was shortened by 4 bases and J by 5 bases, with 15 bases between the two germline ends. The length of the CDR3 is 16 residues. Germline loops: CDR1 MNHNS, CDR2 SASEGT. The CDR3 bases are TGTGCCAGCAGTGGGACTGCCAACATGGATAATTCACCCCTCCACTTT. Amino acids: CASSGTANMDNSPLHF.

The V and J genes are TRBV5-1 and TRBJ2-7, with 10 bases matching TRBD2. The V gene's germline CDR1 is SGHRS and CDR2 YFSETQ. Unmatched junction bases numbered 10, after V lost 4 bases and J lost 3 bases. This CDR3 region has 16 residues. The CDR3 spells CASSPEGLAGDYEQYF. DNA for the CDR3: TGCGCCAGCAGCCCGGAGGGGCTAGCGGGAGACTACGAGCAGTACTTC.

The chain is built from TRBV27 and TRBJ2-3, with TRBD2 matching 10 bases. The CDR3 has 17 amino acids. The germline gives CDR1 MNHEY, CDR2 SMNVEV (reference sequence). V was pared by 6 bases and J by 2 bases, with 11 bases of the junction left unmatched. CDR3 in amino acids: CASSVTPGLAVTDTQYF. The CDR3, as DNA: TGTGCCAGCAGCGTTACACCTGGACTAGCGGTCACAGATACGCAGTATTTT.

The chain uses TRBV2 and TRBJ2-7; 7 bases are a match to TRBD1. The CDR3 length is 12 residues. Germline V gene data show CDR1 as SNHLY and CDR2 as FYNNEI. Losses at the gene ends were 6 bases for V and 2 bases for J; bases not matched to a gene: 1. CDR3 residues: CASSGQAYEQYF. The CDR3 DNA follows: TGTGCCAGCAGCGGACAGGCCTACGAGCAGTACTTC.

The rearrangement uses TRBV5-4 and TRBJ1-1; possible D gene TRBD1, 5 bases. CDR3 length: 13 amino acids. CDR1 is SGHNT, CDR2 YYREEE, per germline (reference sequence). Trimming left V 4 bases short and J 7 bases short, with 14 bases between. CDR3 sequence (DNA): TGTGCCAGCAGCCCCCGGGGGACCCTTGAAGCTTTCTTT. Its translation is CASSPRGTLEAFF.

The chain links TRBV5-6 to TRBJ1-2; 12 bases map to TRBD1. The CDR3 extends over 15 amino acids. Germline loops: CDR1 SGHDT, CDR2 YYEEEE. Germline trimming cut 4 bases from V and 4 bases from J; bases unmatched to any gene: 5. CDR3 sequence reads: CASSGDRGRIYGYTF. The CDR3 DNA reads TGTGCCAGCAGCGGGGACAGGGGGCGCATCTATGGCTACACCTTC.

This chain joins TRBV28 and TRBJ2-1, with 9 bases matching TRBD2. This CDR3 region has 14 residues. With 6 bases clipped from V and 8 bases from J, the junction kept 8 bases outside the gene matches. Germline assignment: CDR1 MDHEN and CDR2 SYDVKM. This CDR3 is CASSAGTSSYEQFF. In nucleotides, the CDR3 is TGTGCCAGCAGCGCCGGGACTAGCAGCTATGAGCAGTTCTTC.

The V gene is TRBV7-9, the J gene TRBJ2-2; 7 bases line up with TRBD1. The CDR3 is 16 residues long. The trim removed 0 bases at V and 8 bases at J, leaving 9 bases unmatched. Germline assignment: CDR1 SEHNR and CDR2 FQNEAQ (reference sequence). CDR3 amino acids: CASSLAEGGPPGELFF. CDR3 DNA sequence: TGTGCCAGCAGCTTAGCTGAAGGGGGCCCTCCGGGGGAGCTGTTTTTT.

The rearrangement joins TRBV13 to TRBJ2-2; possible D gene TRBD1, 6 bases. The CDR3 consists of 15 residues. Between the trimmed V and J ends, which lost 6 bases and 7 bases, there was a span of 18 bases. Looked up from germline, CDR1 is PRHDT and CDR2 is FYEKMQ (reference sequence). The CDR3 protein is CASRETGLTDGELFF. CDR3 coding DNA: TGTGCCAGCAGGGAGACAGGCCTAACCGACGGGGAGCTGTTTTTT.

Written as DNA, the CDR3 is TGTGCCACCAGTGATGAATCCGGGACTAGCTTTAATGAGCAGTTCTTC. Translating gives CATSDESGTSFNEQFF. The genes are TRBV24-1 and TRBJ2-1; 9 bases agree with TRBD2. This CDR3 has 16 amino acids. The trim removed 3 bases at V and 7 bases at J, leaving 9 bases unmatched. Germline-derived CDR1 and CDR2 are KGHDR and SFDVKD.

The chain couples TRBV5-1 to TRBJ2-2, with 7 bases fitting TRBD1. Germline V gene data show CDR1 as SGHRS and CDR2 as YFSETQ. The CDR3 length is 16 residues. V dropped 7 bases and J dropped 6; count of bases not matched to a gene: 15. This CDR3 is CASEREGASGAGELFF. In DNA form, the CDR3 reads TGCGCCAGCGAGAGAGAGGGGGCTTCGGGCGCCGGGGAGCTGTTTTTT.

The chain employs TRBV6-2 or TRBV6-3 and TRBJ2-1, with 8 positions matching TRBD2. The V gene's germline CDR1 is MNHEY and CDR2 SVGEGT. The CDR3 covers 17 residues. With 5 bases clipped from V and 1 base from J, the junction kept 10 bases outside the gene matches. The DNA for the CDR3 is TGTGCCAGCAGTCCCCTTAGAGCGGGGGTGTCCTACAATGAGCAGTTCTTC. Protein sequence: CASSPLRAGVSYNEQFF.

This chain joins TRBV6-6 and TRBJ2-7, with TRBD1 as a possible D gene (6 bases). The CDR3 has 12 amino acids. Germline V CDR1 and CDR2: MNHNY, SVGAGI (reference sequence). Trimming shortened V by 10 bases and J by 2 bases, and 12 bases separated the two germline ends. The DNA for the CDR3 is TGTGCCACATTGGGGGCTGCCTACGAGCAGTACTTC. This codes for CATLGAAYEQYF.

This clone was recorded a few times. This rearrangement joins TRBV18 to TRBJ1-1, with unresolved D. This CDR3 contains 16 residues. Germline-derived CDR1 and CDR2 are KGHSH and LQKENI. The germline V and J ends were trimmed by 3 bases and 0 bases, with 14 bases remaining between them. The CDR3 protein is CASSPPARRMNTEAFF. CDR3 sequence (DNA): TGTGCCAGCTCACCTCCCGCCCGGCGGATGAACACTGAAGCTTTCTTT.

This chain uses TRBV24-1 with TRBJ2-1; weak D call: TRBD2 (5 bases). Germline CDR1 reads KGHDR; CDR2 reads SFDVKD. This CDR3 is 15 amino acids long. Trimming took off 7 bases at V and 6 bases at J, with 18 bases between the two ends. The CDR3 here is CATSEAERPFNEQFF. CDR3 DNA: TGTGCCACCAGCGAAGCGGAGCGTCCTTTCAATGAGCAGTTCTTC.